This T cell receptor beta chain was recovered during a study of blood T cell repertoires in COVID-19. Study overall: The United States, Italy and Spain supplied acute and convalescent COVID-19 samples.

CDR3 size: 15 residues. Germline V gene data show CDR1 as SGHNT and CDR2 as YYREEE (reference sequence). J gave up 0 bases and V 5 bases, and 7 bases lay outside the gene matches. Assay used: immunoSEQ multiplex PCR; TCRdb lists only in-frame clones, some missing. Of about 220,000 clones in the sample, approximately 80% were seen once. Sequenced input: peripheral blood. The sequence was obtained from a woman aged 60-75 years who had recovered from COVID-19. This sequence joins TRBV5-4 and TRBJ1-2; 7 bases line up with TRBD1. CDR3 sequence reads: CASRAQGEANYGYTF. The DNA of the CDR3 is TGTGCCAGCAGGGCTCAGGGGGAAGCTAACTATGGCTACACCTTC.